This TCR beta chain was recorded in a study of T cell responses to AZD1222 COVID-19 vaccine. Whole-study findings and limits: Among vaccine-associated CD4 TCRs, coverage spanned spike, with dominance at 160-218 and 743-854.

Germline loops: CDR1 SGHRS, CDR2 YFSETQ. CDR3 length equals 13 residues. V was trimmed by 0 bases and J by 6 bases, leaving 6 bases between them. Data came from immunoSEQ multiplex PCR; TCRdb stores just in-frame clones and leaves some out. The sample has some 150,000 clones; about nine tenths are singletons. Concerning this clone: The antigen remains unidentified. This specimen includes other DNA sequences encoding the same CDR3.

V gene TRBV5-1 combines with J gene TRBJ2-2, with a tentative D call TRBD1 (6 bases). This TCR came from an adult who received the AZD1222 COVID-19 vaccine. The specimen was peripheral blood, collected 28 days after the second AZD1222 dose. The CDR3 nucleotides read TGCGCCAGCAGCTTGGAGGGGGCCGGGGAGCTGTTTTTT. It codes for CASSLEGAGELFF.